This entry lists 5 T cell receptor beta chains sequenced from one sample in a study of cytomegalovirus exposure and HLA in healthy donors. PCR involved 60 Vbeta and 13 Jbeta primers. Repertoires were generated with immunoSEQ multiplex PCR, while TCRdb's copy carries only in-frame clones and drops some. The sample shows 90,000 to 120,000 clones, around 10% of them seen only once. The source material was PBMCs. These receptors all stem from a man aged 35-49 years in good health and CMV-seropositive.

The CDR3 bases are TGTGCCAGTGTTAGCGGTACAAAGAGGGCCTACAATGAGCAGTTCTTC. This codes for CASVSGTKRAYNEQFF. The genes are TRBV7-9 and TRBJ2-1, with a tentative D call TRBD2 (6 bases). CDR3 size: 16 residues. The V gene lost 9 bases and the J gene lost 2 bases, with 20 bases spanning the gap. Germline-derived CDR1 and CDR2 are SEHNR and FQNEAQ (reference sequence).

The J gene is TRBJ1-2, the V gene TRBV6-1; D remains unclear. The CDR3 consists of 15 residues. V was clipped by 3 bases and J by 6 bases, with 17 bases between them. Germline V gene lookup returns CDR1 MNHNS and CDR2 SASEGT. CDR3: CASSDASGQQNGYTF. The DNA for the CDR3 is TGTGCCAGCAGTGATGCCTCTGGGCAGCAAAATGGCTACACCTTC.

The chain has TRBV19 and TRBJ2-1; D not certain. V lost 0 bases and J lost 9, with 15 bases in between. This CDR3 has 15 residues. Germline CDR1 LNHDA, CDR2 SQIVND (reference sequence). The CDR3 region is CASSIDRPPSGEQFF. In nucleotides, the CDR3 is TGTGCCAGTAGTATAGATCGTCCTCCCTCCGGTGAGCAGTTCTTC.

The chain's CDR3 is CASSDSSFYNEQFF. In nucleotides, the CDR3 is TGTGCCAGCAGTGACTCTTCCTTCTACAATGAGCAGTTCTTC. The V call is TRBV28, the J call TRBJ2-1; D is undetermined. With 5 bases removed from V and 3 bases from J, the gap between germline ends came to 11 bases. The CDR3 extends over 14 amino acids. The germline CDR1 and CDR2 sequences are MDHEN and SYDVKM.

This clone came up a few times. This sequence joins TRBV28 and TRBJ1-5, with TRBD1 matching over 8 bases. Trimming removed 5 bases from V and 6 bases from J; junction bases left unmatched: 3. CDR1 and CDR2 (germline): MDHEN, SYDVKM. The CDR3 runs to 13 residues. The CDR3 is CASSRTGPQPQHF. The CDR3 nucleotides read TGTGCCAGCAGTCGGACAGGGCCTCAGCCCCAGCATTTT.